The T cell receptor (beta chain) under discussion was sequenced for a study of T cells in localized non-small cell lung cancer. General study results and limits: It remains possible that heterogeneity exists, since only one tumor region was sequenced. Uninvolved adjacent lung showed the highest T cell clonality, exceeding tumor. Longer overall survival was associated with a higher density of T cells in the blood. Turning up in adjacent lung were a median 57 of the top 100 tumor clones.

On this clone itself: Its antigen is undetermined.

Clones were read by immunoSEQ multiplex PCR, and TCRdb kept only the in-frame ones, dropping some. In the table there are 30,000 to 40,000 clones, roughly 88% of which are singletons. This clonotype was obtained from a man aged 35 to 70 with stage I lung adenocarcinoma. The material was peripheral blood, obtained before any cancer treatment.

The DNA for the CDR3 is TGCGCCAGCAGCTTGGGACAGCAACTTTACAATGAGCAGTTCTTC. Translation: CASSLGQQLYNEQFF. This chain uses TRBV5-1 with TRBJ2-1; D possibly corresponds to TRBD1 (5 bases). The V end lost 0 bases, the J end lost 4 bases, and 11 bases lay between the germline ends. This CDR3 is 15 amino acids long. CDR1 and CDR2 (germline): SGHRS, YFSETQ. Full variable domain (rest looked up from reference TRBV5-1 and TRBJ2-1): KAGVTQTPRYLIKTRGQQVTLSCSPISGHRSVSWYQQTPGQGLQFLFEYFSETQRNKGNFPGRFSGRQFSNSRSEMNVSTLELGDSALYLCASSLGQQLYNEQFFGPGTRLTVL.